This T cell receptor beta chain originates from a study of OX40 agonist ivuxolimab in advanced cancers. Findings and limits, study-wide: Averaged across samples, CD8+ T cells carried more expanded clones than CD4+ did.

Patients with autoimmune history or systemic immunosuppression were excluded. Only in-frame clones appear in the TCRdb table, and some are missing; sequencing was by immunoSEQ multiplex PCR. The sample carries tens of thousands of clones, roughly 80% recorded once. The CDR3 has 13 residues. Between the trimmed V and J ends, which lost 4 bases and 0 bases, there was a span of 4 bases. In germline, CDR1 is LNHNV, CDR2 YYDKDF (reference sequence). With respect to this clone: Its antigen is as yet unknown.

Here the sequenced sample was CD4+ or CD8+ T cells sorted from blood, taken in a trial of the OX40 agonist ivuxolimab. V and J are TRBV15 and TRBJ1-5; D not resolved. This TCR came from an adult with an advanced solid tumor such as melanoma, head and neck, liver or kidney cancer. The CDR3 nucleotides read TGTGCCACCAGCATGAATAGCAATCAGCCCCAGCATTTT. Protein sequence: CATSMNSNQPQHF.